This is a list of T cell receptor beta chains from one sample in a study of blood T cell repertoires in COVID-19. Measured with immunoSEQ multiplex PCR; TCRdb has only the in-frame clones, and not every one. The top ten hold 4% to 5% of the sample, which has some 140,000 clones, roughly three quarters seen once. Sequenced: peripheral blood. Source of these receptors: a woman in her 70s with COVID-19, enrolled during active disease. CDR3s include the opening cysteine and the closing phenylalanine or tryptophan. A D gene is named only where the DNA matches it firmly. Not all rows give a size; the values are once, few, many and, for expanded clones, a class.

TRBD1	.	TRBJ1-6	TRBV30	TGTGCCTGGACCGCCAGGGGGCTTCGTTCACCCCTCCACTTT	CAWTARGLRSPLHF
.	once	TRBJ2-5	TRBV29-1	TGCAGCGTTTCCAAAGAGACCCAGTACTTC	CSVSKETQYF
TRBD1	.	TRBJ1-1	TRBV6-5	TGTGCCACAATAACAGGGGTTGAAGCTTTCTTT	CATITGVEAFF
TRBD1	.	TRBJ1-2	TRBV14	TGTGCCAGCAGCCGCCGGCTCCCACAGGGGTTCGTCCGCTACACCTTC	CASSRRLPQGFVRYTF
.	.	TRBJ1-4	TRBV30	TGTGCCGCAAGTGGCGTACGGGAGTCTAATGAAAAACTGTTTTTT	CAASGVRESNEKLFF
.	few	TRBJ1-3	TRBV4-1	TGCGCCAGCAGCCAAGAGTCACAGGGTACCGGCACCATATATTTT	CASSQESQGTGTIYF
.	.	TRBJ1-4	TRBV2	TGTGCCAGCAGGGGGGAGGCTAATGAAAAACTGTTTTTT	CASRGEANEKLFF
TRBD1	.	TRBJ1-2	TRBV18	TGTGCCAGCTCACCTGAGGACAGGCCCTATGGCTACACCTTC	CASSPEDRPYGYTF
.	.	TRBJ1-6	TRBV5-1	TGCGCCAGCAGCTTTCGGGGGGCCCACCCCACGACGGGGACAAAAGGGGATTCACCCCTCCACTTT	CASSFRGAHPTTGTKGDSPLHF
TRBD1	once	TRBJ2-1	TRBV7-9	TGTGCCAGCAGCTCTATGGACAGGGGATCCTACAATGAGCAGTTCTTC	CASSSMDRGSYNEQFF
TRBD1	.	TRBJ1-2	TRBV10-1	TGCGCCAGCAGGGAAAGAGGACAGGCGGAAACCACCTCTATGGCCTCTTGCGGCTACACCTTC	CASRERGQAETTSMASCGYTF
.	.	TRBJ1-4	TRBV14	TGTGCCAGCAGCCAAGGTTCAGGGTGGTCTAATGAAAAACTGTTTTTT	CASSQGSGWSNEKLFF
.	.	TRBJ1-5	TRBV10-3	TGTGCCATCAGTGTAGTGGGGGGGGATCAGCCCCAGCATTTT	CAISVVGGDQPQHF
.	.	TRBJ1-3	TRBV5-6	TGTGCCAGCAGCTTGGGGGGGCCCCTCTCTGGAAACACCATATATTTT	CASSLGGPLSGNTIYF
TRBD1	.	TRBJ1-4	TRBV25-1	TGTGCCAGCGGGGGACAGGGGGCGAGTCTTGAAAAACTGTTTTTT	CASGGQGASLEKLFF
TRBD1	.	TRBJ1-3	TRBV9	TGTGCCAGCAGCGTCAAATGGACAGGGGCTGGAAACACCATATATTTT	CASSVKWTGAGNTIYF
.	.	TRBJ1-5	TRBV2	TGTGCCAGCAGTCAACTTACAGGGAACAGTGCTCAGCCCCAGCATTTT	CASSQLTGNSAQPQHF
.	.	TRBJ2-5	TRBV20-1	TGCAGTGCCCGACTGACAGAGACCCAGTACTTC	CSARLTETQYF
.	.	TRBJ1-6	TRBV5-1	TGCGCCAGCAGCCCACAGGGTAGCTCCTATAATTCACCCCTCCACTTT	CASSPQGSSYNSPLHF
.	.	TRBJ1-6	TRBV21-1	TGTGCCAGCAGCAAAGGATACGGGGGGAGGTATGATTCACCCCTCCACTTT	CASSKGYGGRYDSPLHF
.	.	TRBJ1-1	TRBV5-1	TGCGCCAGCAGCTTGCAGGGGTTTGAAGCTTTCTTT	CASSLQGFEAFF
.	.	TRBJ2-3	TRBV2	TGTGCCAGCAGCGGGGACACGCATACGCAGTATTTT	CASSGDTHTQYF
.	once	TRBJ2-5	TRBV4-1	TGCGCCAGCAGCCTCACCGGGTGGGAGACCCAGTACTTC	CASSLTGWETQYF
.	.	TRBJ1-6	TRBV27	TGTGCCAGCAGTTTACAGGGGTTTGGGTATAATTCACCCCTCCACTTT	CASSLQGFGYNSPLHF
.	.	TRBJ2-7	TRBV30	TGTGCTCGGAGGGACAGTACCTACGAGCAGTACTTC	CARRDSTYEQYF